These 27 T cell receptor beta chains share one sample of origin, sequenced in a study of cytomegalovirus exposure and HLA in healthy donors. PCR was performed using 60 Vbeta and 13 Jbeta primers. The repertoire was sequenced with immunoSEQ multiplex PCR; TCRdb's copy has only in-frame clones and lacks some. The sample holds roughly 140,000 clones, 70% to 85% seen once. Sequencing was performed on PBMCs. The receptors stem from a woman in her fifties or sixties in good health and CMV-seropositive.

The gene calls are TRBV9 and TRBJ2-2; 12 nucleotides align to TRBD1. V lost 2 bases to trimming and J lost 5 bases; unmatched junction nucleotides: 10. The germline V gene encodes CDR1 SGDLS and CDR2 YYNGEE. The CDR3 is made up of 18 amino acids. Here the CDR3 reads CASSVLGQGAGGTGELFF. In nucleotides, the CDR3 is TGTGCCAGCAGCGTCTTGGGACAGGGGGCGGGAGGAACCGGGGAGCTGTTTTTT.

This rearrangement joins TRBV18 to TRBJ1-2, with 12 bases identical to TRBD1. Looked up from germline, CDR1 is KGHSH and CDR2 is LQKENI. This CDR3 spans 17 amino acids. Germline trimming cut 4 bases from V and 4 bases from J; bases unmatched to any gene: 10. CDR3 bases: TGTGCCAGCTCACTTCCCGGGACAGGGGGCGCGGTCTATGGCTACACCTTC. Translation: CASSLPGTGGAVYGYTF.

V usage is TRBV5-6 and J usage is TRBJ2-7; 9 bases are shared with TRBD1. The V segment lost 1 base and the J segment 1 base; nucleotides outside the gene matches: 12. The CDR3 totals 18 residues. Looked up from germline, CDR1 is SGHDT and CDR2 is YYEEEE. This chain's CDR3 is CASSLSSLGQGLSYEQYF. In nucleotides, the CDR3 is TGTGCCAGCAGCTTGTCGTCTTTGGGACAGGGACTGTCCTACGAGCAGTACTTC.

The table lists this clone with a few counts. The V and J genes are TRBV4-3 and TRBJ2-1; D may be TRBD2 (5 bases). The CDR3 loop spans 15 amino acids. Germline V gene lookup returns CDR1 LGHNA and CDR2 YSLEER. V lost 4 bases and J 7 bases, leaving 17 bases between the germline ends. Written as DNA, the CDR3 is TGCGCCAGCAGCCCCTTGGACTGCTTATTGAATGAGCAGTTCTTC. Translation gives CASSPLDCLLNEQFF.

The sample holds a few counts of this clone. The CDR3 loop reads CAFGGLGANVLTF. The CDR3 nucleotides are TGTGCCTTCGGAGGGCTCGGGGCCAACGTCCTGACTTTC. The chain recombines TRBV30 with TRBJ2-6, with D possibly matching TRBD2 (6 bases). Germline V gene sequence: CDR1 GTSNPN, CDR2 SVGIG (reference sequence). V lost 7 bases, J lost 4 bases, and 11 bases lay in between. The CDR3 length is 13 residues.

This chain joins TRBV2 and TRBJ2-2; D unclear. There are 14 residues in the CDR3. V was clipped by 1 base and J by 3 bases, with 6 bases between them. The germline CDR1 and CDR2 sequences are SNHLY and FYNNEI. The CDR3 DNA sequence: TGTGCCAGCAGTGAAGTATTTGACACCGGGGAGCTGTTTTTT. It is translated as CASSEVFDTGELFF.

This chain joins TRBV7-9 and TRBJ2-7; D gene uncertain. CDR1 SEHNR and CDR2 FQNEAQ come from the germline V gene (reference sequence). This CDR3 spans 17 amino acids. V shed 2 bases and J shed 0 bases, with 17 bases lying between them. The CDR3 spells CASSLSHTSTFSYEQYF. CDR3 DNA sequence: TGTGCCAGCAGCTTATCCCATACCTCAACTTTCTCCTACGAGCAGTACTTC.

This chain's CDR3 is CASSDTGASTDTQYF. The CDR3, as DNA: TGTGCCAGCAGCGACACAGGGGCTAGCACAGATACGCAGTATTTT. V gene TRBV7-3 combines with J gene TRBJ2-3; 7 positions match TRBD1. Germline V gene lookup returns CDR1 SGHTA and CDR2 FQGTGA. J was trimmed by 0 bases and V by 5 bases; bases with no gene match: 5. CDR3 length: 15 amino acids.

Only a few counts were recorded for this clone. The chain joins TRBV6-6 to TRBJ2-5, with TRBD1 identical over 9 bases. Germline CDR1 MNHNY, CDR2 SVGAGI (reference sequence). Unmatched junction bases numbered 3, after V lost 2 bases and J lost 5 bases. CDR3 length: 14 amino acids. The CDR3 spells CASSYRDRVETQYF. The CDR3 DNA sequence: TGTGCCAGCAGTTACCGGGACAGGGTGGAGACCCAGTACTTC.

The chain carries TRBV28 and TRBJ2-7, with 10 bases that match TRBD2. CDR3 size: 14 residues. V trimming: 7 bases; J trimming: 3 bases; junction bases outside the gene matches: 6. Germline V lookup: CDR1 MDHEN, CDR2 SYDVKM. CDR3 nucleotide sequence: TGTGCCAGCAATCCTAGCGGGGGAGACTACGAGCAGTACTTC. Amino acids: CASNPSGGDYEQYF.

Here the CDR3 DNA reads TGTGCCAGCAGCTACCCGGGACTAGCGGGAGACGACGAGCAGTACTTC. Its protein is CASSYPGLAGDDEQYF. The V gene is TRBV5-4, the J gene TRBJ2-7; 14 nucleotides agree with TRBD2. V lost 3 bases to trimming and J lost 5 bases; unmatched junction nucleotides: 7. The CDR3 runs 16 residues. CDR1 SGHNT and CDR2 YYREEE come from the germline V gene (reference sequence). Based on the CDR3 plus reference TRBV5-4 and TRBJ2-7, the full variable domain is ETGVTQSPTHLIKTRGQQVTLRCSSQSGHNTVSWYQQALGQGPQFIFQYYREEENGRGNFPPRFSGLQFPNYSSELNVNALELDDSALYLCASSYPGLAGDDEQYFGPGTRLTVT.

This rearrangement joins TRBV28 to TRBJ1-5; D not resolved. The CDR3 spans 15 residues. CDR1 is MDHEN, CDR2 SYDVKM, per germline. Trimming cost V 3 bases and J 6 bases, with 15 bases left between them. The chain's CDR3 is CASSFTVLGRQPQHF. The DNA of the CDR3 is TGTGCCAGCAGTTTCACAGTTCTTGGGCGTCAGCCCCAGCATTTT.

This chain links TRBV6-4 with TRBJ1-5; 9 nucleotides align to TRBD1. Trimming took 4 bases from V and 3 from J; bases not matched to a gene: 7. CDR1 is MRHNA and CDR2 is SNTAGT in the germline V gene. This CDR3 has 16 residues. The CDR3: CASSGGDRENNQPQHF. The CDR3 coding sequence is TGTGCCAGCAGTGGGGGGGACAGGGAAAACAATCAGCCCCAGCATTTT.

The gene calls are TRBV19 and TRBJ2-5, with a weak D call TRBD2 (5 bases). CDR1 is LNHDA and CDR2 is SQIVND in the germline V gene (reference sequence). The CDR3 is 15 residues long. Trimming cost V 6 bases and J 5 bases, with 19 bases left between them. DNA for the CDR3: TGTGCCAGTAGAGACTCGCCAACTAGGTTGGAGACCCAGTACTTC. Protein product: CASRDSPTRLETQYF. The entire variable domain, with the rest obtained from reference TRBV19 and TRBJ2-5, is as follows: DGGITQSPKYLFRKEGQNVTLSCEQNLNHDAMYWYRQDPGQGLRLIYYSQIVNDFQKGDIAEGYSVSREKKESFPLTVTSAQKNPTAFYLCASRDSPTRLETQYFGPGTRLLVL.

The rearrangement uses TRBV5-6 and TRBJ1-5; D gene uncertain. Per germline, CDR1 SGHDT and CDR2 YYEEEE. Trimming cost V 0 bases and J 3 bases, with 7 bases left between them. The CDR3 contains 14 residues. The CDR3 DNA follows: TGTGCCAGCAGCTTGGGGACTGCCAATCAGCCCCAGCATTTT. It is translated as CASSLGTANQPQHF.

This clone was counted between two and nine times. The rearrangement links TRBV7-3 to TRBJ2-5; tentative D call: TRBD2 (6 bases). The CDR3 contains 15 residues. Germline V gene lookup returns CDR1 SGHTA and CDR2 FQGTGA. Trimming removed 3 bases from V and 5 bases from J, with 16 bases in between. CDR3 bases: TGTGCCAGCAGCTTTGGCCGGACTAAGGGGGAGACCCAGTACTTC. Translating it yields CASSFGRTKGETQYF. The full variable domain, its missing parts supplied by reference TRBV7-3 and TRBJ2-5, is GAGVSQTPSNKVTEKGKYVELRCDPISGHTALYWYRQSLGQGPEFLIYFQGTGAADDSGLPNDRFFAVRPEGSVSTLKIQRTERGDSAVYLCASSFGRTKGETQYFGPGTRLLVL.

The J gene is TRBJ2-4, the V gene TRBV28, with 8 positions matching TRBD1. With V trimmed by 3 bases and J by 9 bases, 4 bases remained unmatched. There are 13 residues in the CDR3. The germline V gene has CDR1 MDHEN and CDR2 SYDVKM. CDR3 residues: CASSLGQDSIQYF. In DNA form, the CDR3 reads TGTGCCAGCAGTTTGGGACAGGACAGCATTCAGTACTTC.

The V and J genes are TRBV7-2 and TRBJ2-1, with TRBD2 identical over 9 bases. This CDR3 has 15 amino acids. Germline assignment: CDR1 SGHTA and CDR2 FQGNSA. V lost 2 bases to trimming and J lost 5 bases; unmatched junction nucleotides: 4. CDR3 sequence (DNA): TGTGCCAGCAGCTTAAGCGGGAGGTTTGACAATGAGCAGTTCTTC. It codes for CASSLSGRFDNEQFF.

The rearrangement links TRBV15 to TRBJ2-4; D perhaps matches TRBD2 (6 bases). Per germline, CDR1 LNHNV and CDR2 YYDKDF (reference sequence). The CDR3 runs 15 residues. V was trimmed by 0 bases and J by 9 bases, leaving 15 bases between them. CDR3 DNA sequence: TGTGCCACCAGCAGAGACTCCGGGAGCGGTGGCATTCAGTACTTC. Translated: CATSRDSGSGGIQYF.

The chain combines TRBV5-1 with TRBJ1-1; no definite D call. Trimming removed 4 bases from V and 3 bases from J, with 16 bases in between. The CDR3 is 15 residues long. Germline V gives CDR1 SGHRS, CDR2 YFSETQ. CDR3 protein: CASSPRTGLDTEAFF. The DNA of the CDR3 is TGCGCCAGCAGCCCGAGAACGGGGTTGGACACTGAAGCTTTCTTT.

The rearrangement links TRBV6-1 to TRBJ2-1, with D perhaps TRBD2 (6 bases). The CDR3 has 15 amino acids. Germline V gene sequence: CDR1 MNHNS, CDR2 SASEGT. V was clipped by 6 bases and J by 4 bases, with 16 bases between them. CDR3 coding DNA: TGTGCCAGCAGCGAATACGGGACTTCTTACAATGAGCAGTTCTTC. This encodes CASSEYGTSYNEQFF.

This chain uses TRBV7-2 with TRBJ2-7; 8 bases map to TRBD2. Germline V gene data show CDR1 as SGHTA and CDR2 as FQGNSA. The CDR3 is 13 residues long. The junction had 7 bases not matched to a gene; V was cut back by 4 bases and J by 8 bases. DNA of the CDR3: TGTGCCAGCAGCTCCCAGCGGGAGTCTAAGCAGTACTTC. Its protein is CASSSQRESKQYF.

The V call is TRBV6-1, the J call TRBJ2-4; a weak D match, TRBD1 (6 bases). The V and J ends lost 5 bases and 5 bases respectively, with 7 bases between them. The CDR3 covers 12 residues. Germline assignment: CDR1 MNHNS and CDR2 SASEGT. This CDR3 is CASSNRENIQYF. Written as DNA, the CDR3 is TGTGCCAGCAGTAACAGGGAAAACATTCAGTACTTC.

This chain links TRBV13 with TRBJ2-3; D is possibly TRBD1 (5 bases). The CDR3 extends over 18 amino acids. Germline loops: CDR1 PRHDT, CDR2 FYEKMQ (reference sequence). Trimming cost V 2 bases and J 2 bases, with 20 bases left between them. Here the CDR3 reads CASSLPLGAVHNTDTQYF. CDR3 coding DNA: TGTGCCAGCAGCTTACCCCTAGGGGCCGTACATAACACAGATACGCAGTATTTT.

CDR3 residues: CASSPGQNYGYTF. The CDR3 DNA reads TGTGCCAGCAGCCCTGGACAAAACTATGGCTACACCTTC. The chain links TRBV6-6 to TRBJ1-2; TRBD1 is a possible D gene (5 bases). This CDR3 is 13 amino acids long. Deletions cut 6 bases from V and 2 bases from J, with 10 bases between. In germline, CDR1 is MNHNY, CDR2 SVGAGI (reference sequence).

V and J are TRBV5-8 and TRBJ1-3; D call uncertain. The CDR3 totals 14 residues. Trimming shortened V by 3 bases and J by 0 bases, and 7 bases separated the two germline ends. Germline V gene lookup returns CDR1 SGHTS and CDR2 YDEGEE. In nucleotides, the CDR3 is TGTGCCAGCAGCTCGGTCTACTCTGGAAACACCATATATTTT. Protein product: CASSSVYSGNTIYF.

V gene TRBV4-2 combines with J gene TRBJ2-3; a weak D match, TRBD2 (6 bases). The length of the CDR3 is 15 residues. Germline V gene lookup returns CDR1 LGHNA and CDR2 YNFKEQ. The V end lost 1 base, the J end lost 4 bases, and 12 bases lay between the germline ends. The CDR3 here is CASSQAGSTADTQYF. CDR3 DNA: TGTGCCAGCAGCCAAGCCGGGAGTACAGCAGATACGCAGTATTTT.